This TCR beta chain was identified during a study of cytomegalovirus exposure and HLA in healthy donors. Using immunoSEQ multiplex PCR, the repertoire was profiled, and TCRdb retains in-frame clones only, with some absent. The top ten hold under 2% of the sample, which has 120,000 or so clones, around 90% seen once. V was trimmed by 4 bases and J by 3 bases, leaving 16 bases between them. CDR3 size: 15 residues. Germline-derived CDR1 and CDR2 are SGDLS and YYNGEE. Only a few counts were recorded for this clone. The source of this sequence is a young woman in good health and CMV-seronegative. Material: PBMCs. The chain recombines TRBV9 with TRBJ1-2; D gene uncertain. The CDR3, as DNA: TGTGCCAGCAGCCCCTACGGGGATCCCGACTATGGCTACACCTTC. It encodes CASSPYGDPDYGYTF. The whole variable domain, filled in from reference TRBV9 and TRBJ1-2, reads DSGVTQTPKHLITATGQRVTLRCSPRSGDLSVYWYQQSLDQGLQFLIQYYNGEERAKGNILERFSAQQFPDLHSELNLSSLELGDSALYFCASSPYGDPDYGYTFGSGTRLTVV.